This TCR beta chain was recovered during a study of vaccination and CD4 T cells after COVID-19. Study information: With a range of 35 to 161, the median interval from diagnosis to drawing post-COVID samples was 100 to 110 days. Cultures designated as controls were supplied with a CEFX pool, an HIV-1 Nef pool, or no peptide. Findings and caveats of the study: Median counts of SARS-CoV-2-reactive clonotypes increased from around 21 to 38; this difference was not significant.

The treatment denotes: roughly 10-day PBMC culture with coronavirus spike peptide pools or control peptides (ViraFEST assay). V lost 3 bases to trimming and J lost 4 bases, with 12 bases between them. Germline loops: CDR1 MDHEN, CDR2 SYDVKM. CDR3 size: 14 residues. Concerning this clonotype itself: Its antigen remains unidentified.

Cultured CD4+ T-cell DNA underwent Oncomine TCR Beta short-read sequencing. Scientists extracted genomic DNA from CD4+ T cells grown in culture. TCRdb re-called the PCR reads with MiXCR, one entry per CDR3 protein. The table has roughly 8,400 distinct CDR3 sequences, around 69% seen once. The chain uses TRBV28 and TRBJ2-5, with unresolved D. The sequencing input was CD4+ T cells from blood, cultured in vitro. The receptor was derived from a human donor who had recovered from COVID-19. The CDR3 is CASSFNWARETQYF. In DNA, the CDR3 is TGTGCCAGCAGTTTTAATTGGGCTAGAGAGACCCAGTACTTC.